The T cell receptor (beta chain) described here comes from a study of a mutant IDH1 vaccine in newly diagnosed glioma. About the research overall: Sex distribution of treated patients was roughly 62% male and about 38% female; mean age was around 40 years. Previous care, which was radiotherapy, temozolomide, or both, most often involved both.

The time point was: week 11, during vaccination. Doses comprised 300 ug of mutant IDH1 20-mer peptide each, plus topical imiquimod. In this sample, this clone turned up once. Its antigen remains unknown. Here immunoSEQ multiplex PCR was the method, and the copy in TCRdb shows in-frame clones only, minus some. The table lists about 60,000 clones, about four fifths of them singletons. The CDR3 loop spans 16 amino acids. The germline gives CDR1 SEHNR, CDR2 FQNEAQ (reference sequence). Unmatched junction bases numbered 4, after V lost 1 base and J lost 1 base. The starting material was PBMCs, obtained from a glioma patient whose treatment included an IDH1 peptide vaccine. This sequence was found in a woman aged 50 to 60 with glioma. V usage is TRBV7-9 and J usage is TRBJ2-5; 9 positions match TRBD2. The CDR3 sequence is CASSLGSGGIQETQYF. CDR3 DNA sequence: TGTGCCAGCAGCTTAGGTAGCGGGGGAATCCAAGAGACCCAGTACTTC.